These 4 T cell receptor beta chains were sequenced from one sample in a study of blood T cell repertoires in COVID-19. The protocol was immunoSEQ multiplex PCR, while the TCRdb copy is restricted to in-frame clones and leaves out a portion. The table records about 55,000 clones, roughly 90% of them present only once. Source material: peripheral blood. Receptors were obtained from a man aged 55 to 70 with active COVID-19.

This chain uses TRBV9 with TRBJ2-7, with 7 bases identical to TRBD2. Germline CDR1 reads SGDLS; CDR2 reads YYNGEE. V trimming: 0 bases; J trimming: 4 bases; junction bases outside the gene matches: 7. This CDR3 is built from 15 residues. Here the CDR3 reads CASSVEGGSTYEQYF. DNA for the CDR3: TGTGCCAGCAGCGTAGAAGGCGGGAGTACGTACGAGCAGTACTTC.

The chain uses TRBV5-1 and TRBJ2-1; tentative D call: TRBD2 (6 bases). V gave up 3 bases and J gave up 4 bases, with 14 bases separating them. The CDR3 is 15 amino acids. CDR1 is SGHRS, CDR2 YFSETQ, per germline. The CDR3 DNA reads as TGCGCCAGCAGCTCGAGGACCCGGGGGTACAATGAGCAGTTCTTC. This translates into CASSSRTRGYNEQFF.

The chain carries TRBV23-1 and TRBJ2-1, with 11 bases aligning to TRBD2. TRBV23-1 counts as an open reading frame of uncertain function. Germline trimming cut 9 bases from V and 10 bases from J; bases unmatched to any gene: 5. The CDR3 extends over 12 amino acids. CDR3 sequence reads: CASFIAGGEQFF. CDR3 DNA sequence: TGCGCCAGTTTTATAGCGGGAGGGGAGCAGTTCTTC.

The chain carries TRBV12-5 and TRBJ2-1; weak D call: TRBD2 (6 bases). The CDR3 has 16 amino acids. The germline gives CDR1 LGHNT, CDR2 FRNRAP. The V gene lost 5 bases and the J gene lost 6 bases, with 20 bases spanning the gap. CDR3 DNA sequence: TGTGCTAGTGGTGCCCCCACTAGCCCCGGTGGCAATGAGCAGTTCTTC. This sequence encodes CASGAPTSPGGNEQFF. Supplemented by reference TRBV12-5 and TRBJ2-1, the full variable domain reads DARVTQTPRHKVTEMGQEVTMRCQPILGHNTVFWYRQTMMQGLELLAYFRNRAPLDDSGMPKDRFSAEMPDATLATLKIQPSEPRDSAVYFCASGAPTSPGGNEQFFGPGTRLTVL.